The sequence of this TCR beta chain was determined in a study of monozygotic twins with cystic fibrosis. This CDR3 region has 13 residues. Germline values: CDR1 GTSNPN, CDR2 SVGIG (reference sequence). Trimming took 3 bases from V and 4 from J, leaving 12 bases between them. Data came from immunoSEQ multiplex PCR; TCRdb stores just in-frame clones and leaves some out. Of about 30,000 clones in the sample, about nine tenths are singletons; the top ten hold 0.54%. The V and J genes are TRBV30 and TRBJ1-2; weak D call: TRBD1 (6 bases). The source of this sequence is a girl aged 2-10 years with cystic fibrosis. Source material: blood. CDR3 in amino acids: CAWRGGSSYGYTF. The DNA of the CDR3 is TGTGCCTGGAGAGGGGGGAGTAGCTATGGCTACACCTTC. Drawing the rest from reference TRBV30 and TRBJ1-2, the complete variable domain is SQTIHQWPATLVQPVGSPLSLECTVEGTSNPNLYWYRQAAGRGLQLLFYSVGIGQISSEVPQNLSASRPQDRQFILSSKKLLLSDSGFYLCAWRGGSSYGYTFGSGTRLTVV.